This is a list of T cell receptor beta chains from one sample in a study of control samples from healthy donors and cancer patients. Assay used: immunoSEQ multiplex PCR; TCRdb lists only in-frame clones, some missing. The repertoire holds 200,000 to 250,000 clones, roughly 94% seen once, with about 1.6% in the top ten. Sequenced material: blood. The receptors here all came from a man aged 50 or older in good health. Both conserved end residues are part of each CDR3. A D gene is named only where the DNA matches it firmly. Where a row states a size, it is once, few, many or the class of an expanded clone; other rows omit it.

D: TRBD1; V: TRBV2; size: .; J: TRBJ1-4; DNA: TGTGCCAGCATAGGGGACAGGGGCTTCGTCGGCGAAAAACTGTTTTTT; CDR3: CASIGDRGFVGEKLFF
D: .; V: TRBV23-1; size: .; J: TRBJ1-5; DNA: TGCGCCAGCAGTCAACCAAACGGCAATCAGCCCCAGCATTTT; CDR3: CASSQPNGNQPQHF
D: .; V: TRBV6-5; size: .; J: TRBJ1-4; DNA: TGTGCCAGCAGTTCACACCAAAGACAGGTTAATGAAAAACTGTTTTTT; CDR3: CASSSHQRQVNEKLFF
D: .; V: TRBV5-8; size: .; J: TRBJ1-5; DNA: TGTGCCAGCAGCTTAGCTCCCACTAGCAATCAGCCCCAGCATTTT; CDR3: CASSLAPTSNQPQHF
D: .; V: TRBV10-3; size: .; J: TRBJ1-4; DNA: TGTGCCATCAGGGGGGACACAACTAATGAAAAACTGTTTTTT; CDR3: CAIRGDTTNEKLFF
D: .; V: TRBV19; size: .; J: TRBJ1-2; DNA: TGTGCCAGTAGTACGCGGGACGGCCATGGCTACACCTTC; CDR3: CASSTRDGHGYTF
D: .; V: TRBV5-6; size: .; J: TRBJ2-3; DNA: TGTGCCAGCAGCTTGGCCGGGGCCACATGGGCAGATACGCAGTATTTT; CDR3: CASSLAGATWADTQYF
D: TRBD2; V: TRBV27; size: .; J: TRBJ2-1; DNA: TGTGCCAGCAGTCTCAGCGGGGGGCCCTACCCATTCTCCTACAATGAGCAGTTCTTC; CDR3: CASSLSGGPYPFSYNEQFF
D: .; V: TRBV29-1; size: .; J: TRBJ1-2; DNA: TGCAGCGTTGAAGAATATGGTCCTGGCTACACCTTC; CDR3: CSVEEYGPGYTF
D: .; V: TRBV4-3; size: .; J: TRBJ2-5; DNA: TGCGCCAGCAGCCAATCAAGGGGGGGTGGAGAGACCCAGTACTTC; CDR3: CASSQSRGGGETQYF
D: .; V: TRBV9; size: .; J: TRBJ1-5; DNA: TGTGCCAGCAGCGTAGCGTACAATCAGCCCCAGCATTTT; CDR3: CASSVAYNQPQHF
D: .; V: TRBV6-5; size: .; J: TRBJ1-5; DNA: TGTGCCAGCAGCAGAGGGGGGGGGCCCCAGCATTTT; CDR3: CASSRGGGPQHF
D: .; V: TRBV5-5; size: .; J: TRBJ1-1; DNA: TGTGCCAGCAGCTTGGGGACAGCAATTGTCAAAGCGAACACTGAAGCTTTCTTT; CDR3: CASSLGTAIVKANTEAFF
D: .; V: TRBV2; size: few; J: TRBJ2-2; DNA: TGTGCCACCAAGCAGGACGGAACCGGGGAGCTGTTTTTT; CDR3: CATKQDGTGELFF
D: .; V: TRBV19; size: .; J: TRBJ1-6; DNA: TGTGCCAGTAGTCATCCGGGGCTGGGGGCCTCACCCCTCCACTTT; CDR3: CASSHPGLGASPLHF
D: .; V: TRBV6-2/TRBV6-3; size: once; J: TRBJ1-1; DNA: TGTGCCAGCAGTTACTCGACTTTCACTGAAGCTTTCTTT; CDR3: CASSYSTFTEAFF
D: .; V: TRBV18; size: .; J: TRBJ1-5; DNA: TGTGCCAGCTCAAGGTACCCGACAGATAGCAATCAGCCCCAGCATTTT; CDR3: CASSRYPTDSNQPQHF
D: .; V: TRBV28; size: .; J: TRBJ2-5; DNA: TGTGCCAGCAGTCCCCCTGGAGGGCTCGAGACCCAGTACTTC; CDR3: CASSPPGGLETQYF
D: .; V: TRBV6-5; size: .; J: TRBJ1-2; DNA: TGTGCCAGCAGGTACGACAGTCTCCGCTACACCTTC; CDR3: CASRYDSLRYTF
D: .; V: TRBV7-2; size: once; J: TRBJ1-3; DNA: TGTGCCAGCAGCTGGGAGGTCCCTGGAAACACCATATATTTT; CDR3: CASSWEVPGNTIYF
D: .; V: TRBV6-1; size: .; J: TRBJ1-1; DNA: TGTGCCAGCAGTGAACTTAGGAATTTAAACACTGAAGCTTTCTTT; CDR3: CASSELRNLNTEAFF
D: .; V: TRBV3-1/TRBV3-2; size: .; J: TRBJ1-1; DNA: TGTGCCAGCAGCCAAGCTGGCTTGGCTTTCTTT; CDR3: CASSQAGLAFF
D: TRBD1; V: TRBV7-3; size: .; J: TRBJ1-1; DNA: TGTGCCAGCAGCCAAAACAGGGGGACTGAAGCTTTCTTT; CDR3: CASSQNRGTEAFF
D: .; V: TRBV20-1; size: .; J: TRBJ2-2; DNA: TGCAGTGTTCCGCAAGGCGGGGAGCTGTTTTTT; CDR3: CSVPQGGELFF
D: TRBD2; V: TRBV5-1; size: .; J: TRBJ2-5; DNA: TGCGCCAGCAGCTTGGACGGGACTAGCGGGGTCCAAGAGACCCAGTACTTC; CDR3: CASSLDGTSGVQETQYF
D: .; V: TRBV5-1; size: once; J: TRBJ1-1; DNA: TGCGCCAGCAGCCCAGACTTGAACACTGAAGCTTTCTTT; CDR3: CASSPDLNTEAFF
D: .; V: TRBV7-9; size: .; J: TRBJ1-4; DNA: TGTGCCAGCAGCTCAGGGGATTCGAGTGAAAAACTGTTTTTT; CDR3: CASSSGDSSEKLFF
D: .; V: TRBV18; size: .; J: TRBJ2-2; DNA: TGTGCCAGCTCACCCCCCGGGAGTAACACCGGGGAGCTGTTTTTT; CDR3: CASSPPGSNTGELFF
D: .; V: TRBV5-1; size: .; J: TRBJ1-1; DNA: TGCGCCAGCAGCTTGGCAGGTGGGCAAGGGACTGAAGCTTTCTTT; CDR3: CASSLAGGQGTEAFF